This T cell receptor (beta chain) was captured in a study of identical twins. Study-wide results and caveats: Invariant T cells like MAIT and iNKT could partly confound the zero-insertion analyses. Twins showed weaker excess sharing in their beta out-of-frame sequences.

Unique molecular identifiers were present on the cDNA, and a universal primer site came from template switching. TCRdb fed the 5' RACE reads into MiXCR, producing one record per CDR3 protein. The table lists 690,000 or so distinct CDR3 sequences, around 6% of them singletons. Concerning this clonotype: Its cognate antigen is unknown.

V lost 6 bases, J lost 5 bases, and 13 bases lay in between. Per germline, CDR1 SGHVS and CDR2 FQNEAQ. This CDR3 region has 13 residues. The receptor was isolated from a man younger than 35 in good health. The chain links TRBV7-8 to TRBJ2-5; D is possibly TRBD1 (6 bases). What was sequenced was naive T cells sorted from blood. In nucleotides, the CDR3 is TGTGCCAGCAGGAAGAGGGGGAAGGAGACCCAGTACTTC. Translation: CASRKRGKETQYF.